This T cell receptor beta chain was sequenced during a study of brain T cells in children with intractable seizures. The assay was immunoSEQ multiplex PCR, and TCRdb's table has in-frame clones only and misses some. The sample shows around 70,000 clones, approximately 94% of them seen only once. Per the germline V gene, CDR1 is GTSNPN and CDR2 is SVGIG (reference sequence). CDR3 length: 17 amino acids. The germline V and J ends were trimmed by 2 bases and 6 bases, with 25 bases remaining between them. This clonotype was obtained from a boy under two years old with tuberous sclerosis and intractable seizures. The genes are TRBV30 and TRBJ1-2; the D gene is possibly TRBD1 (5 bases). The sample was peripheral blood, taken at surgery. The CDR3 sequence: CAWSLLMLLGEYDGYTF. The CDR3 bases are TGTGCCTGGAGTCTTCTAATGTTGTTGGGGGAATACGATGGCTACACCTTC.